Presented here are 22 T cell receptor beta chains from one specimen sequenced in a study of T cells in Graves' hyperthyroidism and ophthalmopathy. It was RNA transcripts that yielded the amplified TCR beta CDR3 regions. Carried out on the TCR CDR3, a first-round RT-PCR used the HTBI primer set. One entry per CDR3 protein results from TCRdb running MiXCR on the multiplex PCR reads. There are around 620,000 distinct CDR3 sequences in the sample; 16% occur only once, and less than 4.5% lies in the top ten. Input material: blood. Receptor source: a young woman with Graves' hyperthyroidism.

This clonotype was observed at least ten times. The rearrangement links TRBV7-8 to TRBJ2-1; TRBD1 might be the D (5 bases). Trimming stripped 5 bases from V and 4 bases from J, with 9 bases between. Per germline, CDR1 SGHVS and CDR2 FQNEAQ. CDR3 size: 13 residues. Here the CDR3 reads CASSPTAYNEQFF. The CDR3 coding sequence is TGTGCCAGCAGCCCGACAGCGTACAATGAGCAGTTCTTC.

The chain carries TRBV19 and TRBJ1-5; D remains unclear. V dropped 1 base and J dropped 3 bases, with 4 bases sitting between them. The CDR3 runs 13 residues. CDR1 and CDR2 (germline): LNHDA, SQIVND (reference sequence). Written as DNA, the CDR3 is TGTGCCAGTAGTATAGCCCTCAATCAGCCCCAGCATTTT. Translating it yields CASSIALNQPQHF.

This clonotype was recorded many times. CDR3 sequence: CASSLAGGPSEQYF. In DNA, the CDR3 is TGTGCCAGTAGTCTAGCGGGAGGGCCGTCCGAGCAGTACTTC. The chain recombines TRBV19 with TRBJ2-7; 12 bases line up with TRBD2. J was trimmed by 6 bases and V by 5 bases; bases with no gene match: 5. Germline V gene lookup returns CDR1 LNHDA and CDR2 SQIVND (reference sequence). The CDR3 consists of 14 residues.

The CDR3: CATSGLDINEQYF. Written as DNA, the CDR3 is TGTGCCACCAGTGGTCTGGATATCAACGAGCAGTACTTC. The chain employs TRBV24-1 and TRBJ2-7; D remains unclear. V was shortened by 5 bases and J by 5 bases, with 12 bases between the two germline ends. CDR3 length: 13 residues. The V gene's germline CDR1 is KGHDR and CDR2 SFDVKD.

The J gene is TRBJ2-7, the V gene TRBV3-1; 9 nucleotides match TRBD2. Germline CDR1 is LGHDT and CDR2 is YNNKEL (reference sequence). With V trimmed by 0 bases and J by 4 bases, 13 bases remained unmatched. The CDR3 loop spans 18 amino acids. Written as DNA, the CDR3 is TGTGCCAGCAGCCAAGAGCTGCAACCGCGGGAGGGCCAGTACGAGCAGTACTTC. It translates to CASSQELQPREGQYEQYF.

The chain couples TRBV6-1 to TRBJ2-7, with 7 positions matching TRBD2. V shed 7 bases and J 6 bases; nucleotides not matched to a gene: 9. Germline loops: CDR1 MNHNS, CDR2 SASEGT. This CDR3 is built from 13 residues. CDR3 DNA: TGTGCCAGCACCCGTGGGGGGGGGGGCGAGCAGTACTTC. Protein sequence: CASTRGGGGEQYF.

This clonotype was observed at least ten times. The rearrangement links TRBV20-1 to TRBJ1-2, with a possible D match to TRBD1 (5 bases). CDR3 length: 15 residues. The germline CDR1 and CDR2 sequences are DFQATT and SNEGSKA (reference sequence). V was cut by 3 bases and J by 2 bases, with 16 bases left in between. The CDR3 DNA follows: TGCAGTGCTAGTGGGGACGCTCTGGGGAACTATGGCTACACCTTC. Encoded protein: CSASGDALGNYGYTF.

This clonotype was seen a few times. The chain carries TRBV15 and TRBJ2-1, with D maybe TRBD1 (6 bases). The CDR3 length is 15 residues. Germline CDR1 LNHNV, CDR2 YYDKDF (reference sequence). Trimming left V 6 bases short and J 3 bases short, with 15 bases between. This chain's CDR3 is CATRKGDGGYNEQFF. The DNA of the CDR3 is TGTGCCACCAGAAAGGGGGACGGAGGCTACAATGAGCAGTTCTTC.

This clonotype was seen ten or more times. V usage is TRBV6-1 and J usage is TRBJ2-7; 7 nucleotides line up with TRBD2. Trimming took 6 bases from V and 6 from J; bases not matched to a gene: 8. The CDR3 is 13 residues long. CDR1 and CDR2 (germline): MNHNS, SASEGT. CDR3 coding DNA: TGTGCCAGCAGGGGGACTAAGAAGTCCGAGCAGTACTTC. Amino acids: CASRGTKKSEQYF.

This chain connects TRBV6-1 to TRBJ1-5; D ambiguous. The germline V and J ends were trimmed by 3 bases and 2 bases, with 11 bases remaining between them. The CDR3 totals 15 residues. Germline CDR1 MNHNS, CDR2 SASEGT. CDR3 nucleotide sequence: TGTGCCAGCAGTGATTGGGGTGGGGGCAATCAGCCCCAGCATTTT. Translation: CASSDWGGGNQPQHF.

This clonotype was observed at least ten times. The chain couples TRBV27 to TRBJ2-7, with TRBD2 identical over 10 bases. Germline CDR1 and CDR2: MNHEY and SMNVEV (reference sequence). CDR3 length equals 14 residues. The V gene end was trimmed by 5 bases and the J gene end by 4 bases; junction bases not matched to a gene: 5. CDR3 residues: CASSMTSGFYEQYF. CDR3 nucleotide sequence: TGTGCCAGCAGTATGACTAGCGGGTTTTACGAGCAGTACTTC.

This clonotype has a handful of counts. The chain combines TRBV13 with TRBJ2-4, with 8 bases fitting TRBD1. V lost 3 bases to trimming and J lost 3 bases; unmatched junction nucleotides: 4. Germline-derived CDR1 and CDR2 are PRHDT and FYEKMQ (reference sequence). This CDR3 comprises 15 residues. CDR3 sequence reads: CASSFRGLGKNIQYF. The CDR3 DNA reads TGTGCCAGCAGCTTCAGGGGGCTTGGCAAAAACATTCAGTACTTC.

This clonotype appeared many times. V usage is TRBV3-1 and J usage is TRBJ2-1, with 11 bases matching TRBD2. The CDR3 runs to 19 residues. Germline loops: CDR1 LGHDT, CDR2 YNNKEL (reference sequence). V trimming: 0 bases; J trimming: 1 base; junction bases outside the gene matches: 8. In DNA form, the CDR3 reads TGTGCCAGCAGCCAAGATCACCCTAGCGGGAGGTGGTCCTACAATGAGCAGTTCTTC. This encodes CASSQDHPSGRWSYNEQFF.

This clonotype occurred many times. The chain recombines TRBV6-1 with TRBJ1-2; D unclear. Germline lookup yields CDR1 MNHNS and CDR2 SASEGT. With 6 bases removed from V and 2 bases from J, the gap between germline ends came to 7 bases. The CDR3 extends over 12 amino acids. The CDR3 coding sequence is TGTGCCAGCAGCCAGGAGAACTATGGCTACACCTTC. It yields the protein CASSQENYGYTF.

The gene calls are TRBV7-9 and TRBJ2-3; 7 bases agree with TRBD2. Germline assignment: CDR1 SEHNR and CDR2 FQNEAQ (reference sequence). The CDR3 length is 18 residues. Losses at the gene ends were 0 bases for V and 2 bases for J; bases not matched to a gene: 11. CDR3 loop: CASSLAGSFGRITDTQYF. The CDR3 DNA reads as TGTGCCAGCAGCTTAGCGGGGTCGTTCGGGAGGATCACAGATACGCAGTATTTT.

This clonotype was counted ten times or more. This chain uses TRBV9 with TRBJ2-3; D gene ambiguous. There are 11 residues in the CDR3. Deletions cut 2 bases from V and 4 bases from J, with 2 bases between. Germline lookup yields CDR1 SGDLS and CDR2 YYNGEE. The DNA for the CDR3 is TGTGCCAGCAGCGTGGCAGATACGCAGTATTTT. As protein: CASSVADTQYF.

This clonotype was detected ten times or more. This chain uses TRBV5-1 with TRBJ2-7; D might be TRBD1 (6 bases). Germline V gene sequence: CDR1 SGHRS, CDR2 YFSETQ. This CDR3 spans 14 amino acids. Deletions cut 4 bases from V and 0 bases from J, with 11 bases between. CDR3 amino acids: CASSRQGGSYEQYF. CDR3 DNA sequence: TGCGCCAGCAGCCGGCAAGGGGGCTCCTACGAGCAGTACTTC. Full variable domain (rest looked up from reference TRBV5-1 and TRBJ2-7): KAGVTQTPRYLIKTRGQQVTLSCSPISGHRSVSWYQQTPGQGLQFLFEYFSETQRNKGNFPGRFSGRQFSNSRSEMNVSTLELGDSALYLCASSRQGGSYEQYFGPGTRLTVT.

This clonotype showed up many times. The CDR3 region has the DNA TGTGCCAGCAGCCCTACAGGGGACACCGGGGAGCTGTTTTTT. Amino acids: CASSPTGDTGELFF. The rearrangement joins TRBV7-3 to TRBJ2-2; 7 bases line up with TRBD1. The germline V gene encodes CDR1 SGHTA and CDR2 FQGTGA. The CDR3 totals 14 residues. V shed 5 bases, J shed 3 bases, and the junction held 3 bases outside the gene matches.

About this clonotype itself: This may be a read error, as it is one base from a much larger clone. This chain joins TRBV13 and TRBJ2-5, with D tentatively TRBD2 (6 bases). CDR3 length: 14 amino acids. Germline V lookup: CDR1 PRHDT, CDR2 FYEKMQ (reference sequence). V lost 2 bases and J 10 bases, leaving 17 bases between the germline ends. For the CDR3, the DNA is TGTGCCAGCAGCTTATGGGCAGTCCGGGACTTCCAGTACTTC. The encoded protein is CASSLWAVRDFQYF.

V is TRBV5-1 and J is TRBJ2-7; tentatively, D is TRBD2 (5 bases). Germline V gene lookup returns CDR1 SGHRS and CDR2 YFSETQ. This CDR3 is 15 amino acids long. The ends were cut back, 0 bases at V and 4 bases at J, with 14 bases in the middle. The CDR3 spells CASSLGTGTGYEQYF. CDR3 DNA sequence: TGCGCCAGCAGCTTGGGTACGGGAACTGGGTACGAGCAGTACTTC.

There are many counts of this clonotype. This chain uses TRBV30 with TRBJ2-1; 8 bases are shared with TRBD2. The germline CDR1 and CDR2 sequences are GTSNPN and SVGIG (reference sequence). The CDR3 loop spans 15 amino acids. Trimming at V came to 0 bases and at J to 6 bases, leaving 7 bases not matched to a gene. CDR3 bases: TGTGCCTGGAGTGTATTGGGGCTAGCGGGCAATGAGCAGTTCTTC. It codes for CAWSVLGLAGNEQFF.

The genes are TRBV4-2 and TRBJ2-1, with D perhaps matching TRBD1 (6 bases). Looked up from germline, CDR1 is LGHNA and CDR2 is YNFKEQ. The CDR3 extends over 20 amino acids. Deletions cut 1 base from V and 0 bases from J, with 22 bases between. This CDR3 reads CASSQAWILRGGISYNEQFF. The CDR3, as DNA: TGTGCCAGCAGCCAAGCGTGGATCTTGAGAGGGGGAATCTCCTACAATGAGCAGTTCTTC.